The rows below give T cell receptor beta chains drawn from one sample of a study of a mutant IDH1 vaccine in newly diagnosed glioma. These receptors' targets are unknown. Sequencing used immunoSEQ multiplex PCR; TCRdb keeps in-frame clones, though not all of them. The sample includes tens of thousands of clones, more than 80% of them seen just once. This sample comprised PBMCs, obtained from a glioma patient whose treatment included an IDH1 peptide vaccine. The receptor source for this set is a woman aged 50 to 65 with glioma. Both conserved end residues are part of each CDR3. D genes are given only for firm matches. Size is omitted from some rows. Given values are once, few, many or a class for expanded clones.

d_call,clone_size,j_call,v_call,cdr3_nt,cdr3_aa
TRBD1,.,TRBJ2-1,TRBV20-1,TGCAGTGCTGGGACAGGGCTTGAGCAGTTCTTC,CSAGTGLEQFF
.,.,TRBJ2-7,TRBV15,TGTGCCACCAGCAGCCGACTAGACCACTACGAGCAGTACTTC,CATSSRLDHYEQYF
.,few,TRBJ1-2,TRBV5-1,TGCGCCAGCAGCTTAGACTTCTATGGCTACACCTTC,CASSLDFYGYTF
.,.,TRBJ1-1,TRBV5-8,TGTGCCAGCAGCCCGGACCGAGGCGGCAGTTGGAACACTGAAGCTTTCTTT,CASSPDRGGSWNTEAFF
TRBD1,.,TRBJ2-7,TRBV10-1,TGCGCCAGCAGTGAGTCGAGACAGGGCCACGAGCAGTACTTC,CASSESRQGHEQYF
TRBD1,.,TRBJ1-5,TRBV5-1,TGCGCCAGCAGCCCTGGGACAGGGGAACAGCCCCAGCATTTT,CASSPGTGEQPQHF
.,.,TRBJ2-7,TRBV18,TGTGCCAGCTCACCACCCTCGGGGGCCAACTACGAGCAGTACTTC,CASSPPSGANYEQYF
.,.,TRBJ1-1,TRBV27,TGTGCCAGCAGTGATTACAGGGCGAACACTGAAGCTTTCTTT,CASSDYRANTEAFF
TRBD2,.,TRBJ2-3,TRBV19,TGTGCCAGTAGTGAGGGCGGGAGGGCCGGTACGCAGTATTTT,CASSEGGRAGTQYF
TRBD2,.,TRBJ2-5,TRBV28,TGTGCCAGCAGCTTCGGACTAGCGGAGGGAGGTAGGCAGACCCAGTACTTC,CASSFGLAEGGRQTQYF
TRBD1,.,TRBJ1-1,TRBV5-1,TGCGCCAGCAGGTGGGGACAGGGAAAGTCTGAAGCTTTCTTT,CASRWGQGKSEAFF